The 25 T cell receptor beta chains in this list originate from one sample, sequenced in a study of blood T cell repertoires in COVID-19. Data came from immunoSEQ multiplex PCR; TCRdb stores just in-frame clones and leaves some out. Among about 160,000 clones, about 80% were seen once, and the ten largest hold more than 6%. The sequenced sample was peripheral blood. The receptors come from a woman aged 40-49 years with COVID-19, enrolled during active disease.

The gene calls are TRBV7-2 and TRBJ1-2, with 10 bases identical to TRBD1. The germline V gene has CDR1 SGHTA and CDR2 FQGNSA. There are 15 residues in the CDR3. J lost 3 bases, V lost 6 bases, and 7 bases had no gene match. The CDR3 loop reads CASSKGQGLDYGYTF. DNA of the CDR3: TGTGCCAGCAGTAAGGGACAGGGGTTAGACTATGGCTACACCTTC.

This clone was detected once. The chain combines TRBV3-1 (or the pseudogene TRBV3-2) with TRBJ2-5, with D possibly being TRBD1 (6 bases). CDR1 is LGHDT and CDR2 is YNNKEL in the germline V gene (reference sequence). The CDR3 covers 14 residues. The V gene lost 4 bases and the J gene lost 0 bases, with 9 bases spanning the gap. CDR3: CASSLRTDQETQYF. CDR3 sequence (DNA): TGTGCCAGCAGCCTTCGGACAGACCAAGAGACCCAGTACTTC.

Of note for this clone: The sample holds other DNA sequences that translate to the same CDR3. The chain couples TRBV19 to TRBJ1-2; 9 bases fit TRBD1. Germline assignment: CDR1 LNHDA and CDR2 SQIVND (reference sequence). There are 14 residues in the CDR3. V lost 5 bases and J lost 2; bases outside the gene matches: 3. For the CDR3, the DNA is TGTGCCAGTAGTGCACAGGGGGCGAACTATGGCTACACCTTC. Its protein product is CASSAQGANYGYTF.

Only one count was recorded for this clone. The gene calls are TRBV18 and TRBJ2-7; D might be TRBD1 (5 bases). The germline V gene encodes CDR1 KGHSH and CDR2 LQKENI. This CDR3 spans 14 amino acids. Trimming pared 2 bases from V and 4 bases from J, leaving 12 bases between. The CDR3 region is CASSPETDRYEQYF. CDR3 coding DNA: TGTGCCAGCTCACCAGAAACAGACAGATACGAGCAGTACTTC.

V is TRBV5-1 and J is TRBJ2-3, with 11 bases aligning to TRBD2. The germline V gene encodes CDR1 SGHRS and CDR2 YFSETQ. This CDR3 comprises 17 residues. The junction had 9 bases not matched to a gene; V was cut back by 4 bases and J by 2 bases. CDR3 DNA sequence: TGCGCCAGCAGCCTGCTGACTAGCGGGAACCCCACAGATACGCAGTATTTT. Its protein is CASSLLTSGNPTDTQYF. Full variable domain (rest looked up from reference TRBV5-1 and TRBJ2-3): KAGVTQTPRYLIKTRGQQVTLSCSPISGHRSVSWYQQTPGQGLQFLFEYFSETQRNKGNFPGRFSGRQFSNSRSEMNVSTLELGDSALYLCASSLLTSGNPTDTQYFGPGTRLTVL.

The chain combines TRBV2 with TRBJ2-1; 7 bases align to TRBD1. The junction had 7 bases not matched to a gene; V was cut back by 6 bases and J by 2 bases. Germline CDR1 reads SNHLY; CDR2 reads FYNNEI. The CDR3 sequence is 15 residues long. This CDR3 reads CASRQQGFAYNEQFF. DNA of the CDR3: TGTGCCAGCAGACAACAGGGGTTCGCCTACAATGAGCAGTTCTTC.

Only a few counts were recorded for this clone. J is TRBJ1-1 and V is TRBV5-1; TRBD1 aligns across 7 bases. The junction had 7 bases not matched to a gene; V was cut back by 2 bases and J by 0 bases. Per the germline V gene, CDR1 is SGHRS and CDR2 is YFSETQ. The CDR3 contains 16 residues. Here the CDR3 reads CASSLTRTGMNTEAFF. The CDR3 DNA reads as TGCGCCAGCAGCTTAACACGGACAGGCATGAACACTGAAGCTTTCTTT.

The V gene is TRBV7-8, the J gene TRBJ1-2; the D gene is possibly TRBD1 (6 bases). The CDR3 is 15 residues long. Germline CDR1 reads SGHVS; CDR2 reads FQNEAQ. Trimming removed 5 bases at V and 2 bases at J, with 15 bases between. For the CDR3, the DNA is TGTGCCAGCAGCACATACAGGGAGGGGAACTATGGCTACACCTTC. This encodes CASSTYREGNYGYTF. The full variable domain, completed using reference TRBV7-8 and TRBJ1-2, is GAGVSQSPRYKVAKRGQDVALRCDPISGHVSLFWYQQALGQGPEFLTYFQNEAQLDKSGLPSDRFFAERPEGSVSTLKIQRTQQEDSAVYLCASSTYREGNYGYTFGSGTRLTVV.

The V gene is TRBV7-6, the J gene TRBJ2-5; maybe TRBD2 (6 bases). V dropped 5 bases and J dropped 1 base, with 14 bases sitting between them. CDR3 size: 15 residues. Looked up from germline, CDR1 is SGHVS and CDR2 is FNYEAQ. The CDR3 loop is CASSPILAPQETQYF. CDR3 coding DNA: TGTGCCAGCAGCCCGATACTAGCACCCCAAGAGACCCAGTACTTC.

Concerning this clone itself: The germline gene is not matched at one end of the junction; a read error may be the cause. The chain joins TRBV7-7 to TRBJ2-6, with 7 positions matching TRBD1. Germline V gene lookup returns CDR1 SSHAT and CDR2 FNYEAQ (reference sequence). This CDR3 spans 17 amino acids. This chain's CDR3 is CASTRGQLQPGANVLTF. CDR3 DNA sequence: TGTGCTAGCACCAGGGGACAGTTACAACCTGGGGCCAACGTCCTGACTTTC.

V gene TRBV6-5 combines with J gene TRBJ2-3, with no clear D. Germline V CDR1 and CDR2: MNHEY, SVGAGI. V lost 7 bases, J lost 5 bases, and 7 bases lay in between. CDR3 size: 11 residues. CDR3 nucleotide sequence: TGTGCCAGCACCGAGAAAGATACGCAGTATTTT. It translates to CASTEKDTQYF.

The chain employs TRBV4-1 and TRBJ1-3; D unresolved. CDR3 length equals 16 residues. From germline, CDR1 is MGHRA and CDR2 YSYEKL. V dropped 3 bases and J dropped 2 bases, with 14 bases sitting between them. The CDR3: CASSHVGSGTGNTIYF. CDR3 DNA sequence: TGCGCCAGCAGCCACGTTGGATCCGGGACTGGAAACACCATATATTTT.

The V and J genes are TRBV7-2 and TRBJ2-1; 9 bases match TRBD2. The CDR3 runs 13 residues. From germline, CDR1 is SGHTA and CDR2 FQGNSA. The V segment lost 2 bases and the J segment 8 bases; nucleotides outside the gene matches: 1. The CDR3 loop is CASSLTSGYEQFF. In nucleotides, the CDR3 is TGTGCCAGCAGCTTAACTAGCGGGTATGAGCAGTTCTTC.

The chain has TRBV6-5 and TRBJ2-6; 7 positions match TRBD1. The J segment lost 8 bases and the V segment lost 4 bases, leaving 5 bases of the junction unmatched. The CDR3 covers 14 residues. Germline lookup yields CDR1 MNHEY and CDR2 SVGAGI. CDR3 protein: CASSFGTAPNVLTF. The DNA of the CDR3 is TGTGCCAGCAGTTTCGGGACAGCTCCCAACGTCCTGACTTTC.

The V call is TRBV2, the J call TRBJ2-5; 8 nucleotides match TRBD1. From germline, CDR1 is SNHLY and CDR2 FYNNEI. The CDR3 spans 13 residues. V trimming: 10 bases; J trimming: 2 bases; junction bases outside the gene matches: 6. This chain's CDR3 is CATRDRNQETQYF. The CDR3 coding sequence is TGTGCCACCCGGGACAGGAATCAAGAGACCCAGTACTTC.

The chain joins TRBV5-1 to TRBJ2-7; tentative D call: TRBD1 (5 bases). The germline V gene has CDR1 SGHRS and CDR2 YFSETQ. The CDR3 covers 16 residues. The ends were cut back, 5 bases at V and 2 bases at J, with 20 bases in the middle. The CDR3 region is CASSRAVAGFPYEQYF. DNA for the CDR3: TGCGCCAGCAGTAGGGCCGTGGCAGGGTTTCCCTACGAGCAGTACTTC.

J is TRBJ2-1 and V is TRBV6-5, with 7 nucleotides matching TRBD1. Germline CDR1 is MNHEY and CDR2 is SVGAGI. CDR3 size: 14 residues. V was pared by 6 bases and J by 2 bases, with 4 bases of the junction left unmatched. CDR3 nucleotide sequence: TGTGCCAGCAGACCCGGACAGGCCTACAATGAGCAGTTCTTC. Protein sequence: CASRPGQAYNEQFF.

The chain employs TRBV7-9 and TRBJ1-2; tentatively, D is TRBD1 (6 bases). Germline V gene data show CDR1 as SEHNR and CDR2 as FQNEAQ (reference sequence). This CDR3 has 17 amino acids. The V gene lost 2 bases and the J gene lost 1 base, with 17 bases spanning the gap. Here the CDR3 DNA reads TGTGCCAGCAGCTTACTTATGGGGCAGGGGTTTAACTATGGCTACACCTTC. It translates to CASSLLMGQGFNYGYTF.

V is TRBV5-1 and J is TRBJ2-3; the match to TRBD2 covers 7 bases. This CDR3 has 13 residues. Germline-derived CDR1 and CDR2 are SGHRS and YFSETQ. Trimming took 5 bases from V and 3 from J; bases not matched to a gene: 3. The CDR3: CASRAGPTDTQYF. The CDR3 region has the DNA TGCGCCAGCAGAGCGGGACCGACAGATACGCAGTATTTT. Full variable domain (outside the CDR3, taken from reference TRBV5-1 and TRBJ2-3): KAGVTQTPRYLIKTRGQQVTLSCSPISGHRSVSWYQQTPGQGLQFLFEYFSETQRNKGNFPGRFSGRQFSNSRSEMNVSTLELGDSALYLCASRAGPTDTQYFGPGTRLTVL.

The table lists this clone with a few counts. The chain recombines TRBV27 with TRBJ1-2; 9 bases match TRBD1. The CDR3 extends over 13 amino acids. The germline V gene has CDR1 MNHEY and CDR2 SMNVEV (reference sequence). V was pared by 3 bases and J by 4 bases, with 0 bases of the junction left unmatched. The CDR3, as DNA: TGTGCCAGCAGTTTGACAGGGGGCTATGGCTACACCTTC. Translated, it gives CASSLTGGYGYTF.

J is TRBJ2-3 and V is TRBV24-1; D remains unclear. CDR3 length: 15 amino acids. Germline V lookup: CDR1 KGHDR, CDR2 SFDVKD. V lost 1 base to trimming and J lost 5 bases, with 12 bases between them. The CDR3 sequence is CATSDFPTSLDTQYF. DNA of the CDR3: TGTGCCACCAGTGATTTTCCGACAAGTTTAGATACGCAGTATTTT.

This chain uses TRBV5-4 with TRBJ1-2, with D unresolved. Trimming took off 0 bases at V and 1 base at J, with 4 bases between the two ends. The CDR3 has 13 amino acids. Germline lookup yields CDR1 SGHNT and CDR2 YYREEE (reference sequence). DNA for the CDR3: TGTGCCAGCAGCTTGGGGAGTAACTATGGCTACACCTTC. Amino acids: CASSLGSNYGYTF.

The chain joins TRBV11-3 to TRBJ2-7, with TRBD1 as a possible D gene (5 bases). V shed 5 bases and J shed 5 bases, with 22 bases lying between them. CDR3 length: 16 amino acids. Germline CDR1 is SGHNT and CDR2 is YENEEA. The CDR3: CASSPKGQGETHEQYV. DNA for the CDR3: TGTGCCAGCAGCCCCAAGGGGCAGGGCGAAACGCACGAGCAGTACGTC.

For the CDR3, the DNA is TGTGCCAGCAGCCAAGACCCGGGGGCCGGGGAGCTGTTTTTT. Translated: CASSQDPGAGELFF. The V gene is TRBV3-1 (or the pseudogene TRBV3-2), the J gene TRBJ2-2; D might be TRBD2 (6 bases). The CDR3 totals 14 residues. The germline V and J ends were trimmed by 0 bases and 6 bases, with 8 bases remaining between them. Germline CDR1 is LGHDT and CDR2 is YNNKEL (reference sequence).

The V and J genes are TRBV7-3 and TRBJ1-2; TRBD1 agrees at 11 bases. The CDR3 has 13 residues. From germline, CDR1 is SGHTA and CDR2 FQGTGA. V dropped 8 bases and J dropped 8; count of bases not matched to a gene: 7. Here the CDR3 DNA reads TGTGCCAGCGGCCCAGGACAGGGGGCCGGCTACACCTTC. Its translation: CASGPGQGAGYTF.